These 26 T cell receptor beta chains came from one sample sequenced in a study of T cell responses to AZD1222 COVID-19 vaccine. Method: immunoSEQ multiplex PCR; TCRdb's copy keeps in-frame clones and lacks some. This repertoire shows 120,000 to 150,000 clones, approximately 89% found once; its top ten account for around 2.1%. Sequencing used peripheral blood, obtained on day 0 of AZD1222 vaccination. Receptors originate from an adult in good health.

This chain joins TRBV6-5 and TRBJ1-3, with 7 bases lining up with TRBD1. The CDR3 totals 14 residues. V lost 7 bases, J lost 8 bases, and 11 bases stayed unmatched. Looked up from germline, CDR1 is MNHEY and CDR2 is SVGAGI. CDR3 residues: CASTLTRGRDTIYF. CDR3 coding DNA: TGTGCCAGCACCTTAACGAGGGGGCGAGACACCATATATTTT.

This chain uses TRBV27 with TRBJ1-5; D is perhaps TRBD1 (5 bases). Trimming cost V 6 bases and J 5 bases, with 8 bases left between them. This CDR3 is built from 12 residues. From germline, CDR1 is MNHEY and CDR2 SMNVEV (reference sequence). CDR3 coding DNA: TGTGCCAGCAGGCGGGGGGATCAGCCCCAGCATTTT. Translating it yields CASRRGDQPQHF.

The V call is TRBV30, the J call TRBJ1-1; D uncertain. V shed 1 base and J shed 0 bases, with 3 bases lying between them. The CDR3 sequence is 12 residues long. Germline V gene lookup returns CDR1 GTSNPN and CDR2 SVGIG (reference sequence). The CDR3 DNA sequence: TGTGCCTGGAGTGACATGAACACTGAAGCTTTCTTT. This encodes CAWSDMNTEAFF.

This chain joins TRBV18 and TRBJ2-7, with 12 bases matching TRBD2. The CDR3 covers 15 residues. The trim removed 6 bases at V and 1 base at J, leaving 4 bases unmatched. Germline assignment: CDR1 KGHSH and CDR2 LQKENI. The DNA for the CDR3 is TGTGCCAGCTCCCGGACTAGCGGGGAATCCTACGAGCAGTACTTC. This encodes CASSRTSGESYEQYF.

V is TRBV30 and J is TRBJ2-1; possibly TRBD2 for D (5 bases). The CDR3 sequence is 14 residues long. The germline V and J ends were trimmed by 1 base and 6 bases, with 13 bases remaining between them. CDR1 GTSNPN and CDR2 SVGIG come from the germline V gene (reference sequence). CDR3: CAWSARAFGNEQFF. The CDR3 DNA reads TGTGCCTGGAGTGCGCGGGCGTTCGGCAATGAGCAGTTCTTC.

The V gene is TRBV11-2, the J gene TRBJ2-5; D perhaps matches TRBD1 (6 bases). V was pared by 0 bases and J by 4 bases, with 12 bases between. Per the germline V gene, CDR1 is SGHAT and CDR2 is FQNNGV. The CDR3 loop spans 15 amino acids. CDR3 DNA sequence: TGTGCCAGCAGCTTAGACAGGGGTTCGGTAGAGACCCAGTACTTC. Translated: CASSLDRGSVETQYF.

The rearrangement links TRBV5-1 to TRBJ2-1; D possibly uses TRBD1 or TRBD2 (6 bases each). Germline V gene data show CDR1 as SGHRS and CDR2 as YFSETQ. The CDR3 covers 16 residues. V was clipped by 4 bases and J by 8 bases, with 22 bases between them. The CDR3 DNA follows: TGCGCCAGCAGCGGAGAGGGGGTAGCGGAAATCGATGAGCAGTTCTTC. It is translated as CASSGEGVAEIDEQFF.

The chain uses TRBV10-3 and TRBJ2-2; D is possibly TRBD1 (5 bases). This CDR3 comprises 16 residues. V lost 6 bases to trimming and J lost 2 bases, with 16 bases between them. CDR1 is ENHRY, CDR2 SYGVKD, per germline. Here the CDR3 reads CAISKFQGINTGELFF. In nucleotides, the CDR3 is TGTGCCATCAGCAAGTTCCAGGGAATTAACACCGGGGAGCTGTTTTTT.

The chain joins TRBV7-2 to TRBJ1-2; D unresolved. This CDR3 region has 12 residues. V shed 5 bases and J shed 2 bases, with 6 bases lying between them. Germline CDR1 reads SGHTA; CDR2 reads FQGNSA. As DNA, the CDR3 is TGTGCCAGCAGCCAGGACAACTATGGCTACACCTTC. Translating it yields CASSQDNYGYTF. The full variable domain, with the rest looked up from reference TRBV7-2 and TRBJ1-2, is GAGVSQSPSNKVTEKGKDVELRCDPISGHTALYWYRQSLGQGLEFLIYFQGNSAPDKSGLPSDRFSAERTGGSVSTLTIQRTQQEDSAVYLCASSQDNYGYTFGSGTRLTVV.

The gene calls are TRBV19 and TRBJ1-3; D remains ambiguous. This CDR3 contains 13 residues. Germline V gene sequence: CDR1 LNHDA, CDR2 SQIVND (reference sequence). V shed 8 bases and J shed 0 bases, with 8 bases lying between them. The CDR3 reads CASGWISGNTIYF. The CDR3 bases are TGTGCCAGTGGGTGGATCTCTGGAAACACCATATATTTT.

The chain carries TRBV5-6 and TRBJ1-3, with D possibly being TRBD1 (6 bases). CDR1 SGHDT and CDR2 YYEEEE come from the germline V gene. The length of the CDR3 is 16 residues. V was clipped by 2 bases and J by 0 bases, with 12 bases between them. The CDR3 loop reads CASSFWGLLSGNTIYF. DNA of the CDR3: TGTGCCAGCAGCTTCTGGGGGCTGCTCTCTGGAAACACCATATATTTT.

The chain employs TRBV10-3 and TRBJ2-3, with TRBD1 as a possible D gene (6 bases). There are 16 residues in the CDR3. Germline V gene data show CDR1 as ENHRY and CDR2 as SYGVKD. Trimming left V 4 bases short and J 0 bases short, with 14 bases between. In DNA form, the CDR3 reads TGTGCCATCAGTGGCAAAACAGGGCCCAGCACAGATACGCAGTATTTT. It codes for CAISGKTGPSTDTQYF.

V is TRBV30 and J is TRBJ2-1, with TRBD2 matching over 9 bases. The V gene end was trimmed by 1 base and the J gene end by 14 bases; junction bases not matched to a gene: 9. From germline, CDR1 is GTSNPN and CDR2 SVGIG (reference sequence). The CDR3 spans 13 residues. CDR3 protein: CAWSERREGQEFF. The CDR3 nucleotides are TGTGCCTGGAGTGAGCGGCGGGAGGGCCAGGAGTTCTTC.

The chain combines TRBV7-9 with TRBJ2-4, with TRBD1 matching over 8 bases. The V and J ends lost 1 base and 5 bases, in that order; junction bases with no gene match: 4. The CDR3 sequence is 15 residues long. Germline V lookup: CDR1 SEHNR, CDR2 FQNEAQ (reference sequence). The CDR3 here is CASSLVPGQENIQYF. The CDR3 region has the DNA TGTGCCAGCAGCTTAGTGCCGGGACAGGAAAACATTCAGTACTTC.

V gene TRBV7-9 combines with J gene TRBJ1-4; D remains unclear. The germline V and J ends were trimmed by 0 bases and 10 bases, with 12 bases remaining between them. In germline, CDR1 is SEHNR, CDR2 FQNEAQ (reference sequence). This CDR3 has 14 residues. The CDR3 loop reads CASSLAGVSGKLFF. CDR3 DNA: TGTGCCAGCAGCTTAGCCGGGGTGAGCGGAAAACTGTTTTTT.

J is TRBJ2-5 and V is TRBV20-1, with 7 bases aligning to TRBD2. This CDR3 comprises 13 residues. Per the germline V gene, CDR1 is DFQATT and CDR2 is SNEGSKA (reference sequence). Losses at the gene ends were 3 bases for V and 5 bases for J; bases not matched to a gene: 6. As DNA, the CDR3 is TGCAGTGCTAGTGTAAGCGGGACGGAGACCCAGTACTTC. Translated, it gives CSASVSGTETQYF.

This rearrangement joins TRBV5-8 to TRBJ2-1; TRBD2 matches 8 bases. The CDR3 contains 14 residues. Germline-derived CDR1 and CDR2 are SGHTS and YDEGEE. Losses at the gene ends were 3 bases for V and 5 bases for J; bases not matched to a gene: 4. The CDR3 loop reads CASSSGLADNEQFF. CDR3 nucleotides: TGTGCCAGCAGCTCCGGACTAGCCGACAATGAGCAGTTCTTC.

This chain links TRBV2 with TRBJ2-1, with 13 bases fitting TRBD2. Germline V lookup: CDR1 SNHLY, CDR2 FYNNEI. V was pared by 6 bases and J by 3 bases, with 5 bases of the junction left unmatched. The CDR3 has 16 amino acids. This chain's CDR3 is CASRQTSGRFYNEQFF. DNA of the CDR3: TGTGCCAGCAGACAGACTAGCGGGAGGTTCTACAATGAGCAGTTCTTC.

The V call is TRBV20-1, the J call TRBJ1-2, with D uncertain. Trimming took off 3 bases at V and 4 bases at J, with 6 bases between the two ends. Germline V gene lookup returns CDR1 DFQATT and CDR2 SNEGSKA (reference sequence). This CDR3 contains 11 residues. Here the CDR3 DNA reads TGCAGTGCTAGGGCTTTCTATGGCTACACCTTC. Encoded protein: CSARAFYGYTF.

This clone showed up just once. The chain links TRBV9 to TRBJ1-2; no reliable D call. Germline loops: CDR1 SGDLS, CDR2 YYNGEE. The CDR3 totals 14 residues. V dropped 0 bases and J dropped 7 bases, with 13 bases sitting between them. This CDR3 reads CASSVAVEGSGYTF. CDR3 nucleotides: TGTGCCAGCAGCGTAGCGGTGGAGGGCAGTGGCTACACCTTC.

The chain carries TRBV29-1 and TRBJ1-2; D uncertain. The V gene's germline CDR1 is SQVTM and CDR2 ANQGSEA. CDR3 size: 15 residues. V was shortened by 0 bases and J by 5 bases, with 16 bases between the two germline ends. The CDR3 sequence is CSVEDSLRGSYGYTF. The DNA of the CDR3 is TGCAGCGTTGAAGATTCCCTGAGAGGGTCGTATGGCTACACCTTC.

The chain recombines TRBV19 with TRBJ1-2; D gene unclear. This CDR3 spans 15 amino acids. Germline V gene data show CDR1 as LNHDA and CDR2 as SQIVND (reference sequence). Trimming shortened V by 7 bases and J by 0 bases, and 15 bases separated the two germline ends. The CDR3 DNA is TGTGCCAGTAATTCCGAGAGTGCTTCTAACTATGGCTACACCTTC. This gives the protein CASNSESASNYGYTF.

The V call is TRBV11-3, the J call TRBJ1-6; 10 nucleotides line up with TRBD1. CDR3 length: 15 residues. Trimming took 5 bases from V and 9 from J; bases not matched to a gene: 7. Per the germline V gene, CDR1 is SGHNT and CDR2 is YENEEA. The CDR3, as DNA: TGTGCCAGCAGCGGACAGGGGGAGGGGAGTTCACCCCTCCACTTT. This sequence encodes CASSGQGEGSSPLHF.

The J gene is TRBJ2-5, the V gene TRBV19; TRBD1 is a possible D gene (6 bases). The CDR3 has 14 amino acids. In germline, CDR1 is LNHDA, CDR2 SQIVND (reference sequence). V lost 3 bases, J lost 6 bases, and 14 bases lay in between. CDR3 DNA: TGTGCCAGTAGTATCGTTGGGGGCTCGAAGACCCAGTACTTC. This gives the protein CASSIVGGSKTQYF.

The J gene is TRBJ1-5, the V gene TRBV6-5; maybe TRBD1 (5 bases). V lost 6 bases and J 8 bases, leaving 14 bases between the germline ends. Per the germline V gene, CDR1 is MNHEY and CDR2 is SVGAGI. CDR3 length: 13 amino acids. This CDR3 is CASRGGAEEPQHF. The CDR3 bases are TGTGCCAGCAGGGGGGGAGCGGAAGAGCCCCAGCATTTT.

The J gene is TRBJ2-5, the V gene TRBV28; D gene unclear. Trimming removed 5 bases from V and 2 bases from J, with 12 bases in between. Looked up from germline, CDR1 is MDHEN and CDR2 is SYDVKM. The CDR3 covers 14 residues. CDR3 loop: CASSGRTSQETQYF. The CDR3 DNA reads as TGTGCCAGCAGTGGACGGACGTCTCAAGAGACCCAGTACTTC.